These 15 T cell receptor beta chains originate from one sample sequenced in a study of blood T cells in healthy people across ages. Then a second PCR, running about 6 to 12 cycles, was carried out with a sample-barcoded 5' primer and a J-beta primer mix. One entry per CDR3 protein results from TCRdb running MiXCR on the 5' RACE reads. The sample lists approximately 790,000 distinct CDR3 sequences; 62% were seen once. Sequenced sample: blood. The receptor set was obtained from a man between 25 and 39 years old in good health.

The chain carries TRBV29-1 and TRBJ2-7, with 7 positions matching TRBD1. The closer fit of TRBJ2-5 to the DNA end suggests the J call may be wrong. Per germline, CDR1 SQVTM and CDR2 ANQGSEA. The CDR3 covers 14 residues. CDR3 in amino acids: CSVPYKGAEETQYF. CDR3 DNA sequence: TGCAGCGTCCCATATAAGGGGGCGGAAGAGACCCAGTACTTC.

The CDR3 region has the DNA TGTGCCAGCAGCTTATCGAACGGGGAGATATCTGGCTACACCTTC. Translation: CASSLSNGEISGYTF. The chain has TRBV5-6 and TRBJ1-2, with D unclear. V shed 2 bases and J shed 7 bases, with 18 bases lying between them. The germline V gene encodes CDR1 SGHDT and CDR2 YYEEEE. This CDR3 region has 15 residues.

The table lists this clonotype with a few counts. The gene calls are TRBV27 and TRBJ1-2; 8 bases map to TRBD1. CDR3 length: 15 amino acids. Germline-derived CDR1 and CDR2 are MNHEY and SMNVEV (reference sequence). J gave up 3 bases and V 5 bases, and 8 bases lay outside the gene matches. CDR3 nucleotides: TGTGCCAGCAGTGAATCAGGGGGCGGTCACTATGGCTACACCTTC. Protein: CASSESGGGHYGYTF.

Remarks on this clonotype: The germline gene is not matched at one end of the junction; a read error may be the cause. The chain joins TRBV4-3 to TRBJ2-3; no definite D call. The CDR3 covers 16 residues. From germline, CDR1 is LGHNA and CDR2 YSLEER. This chain's CDR3 is CASSQGHDFSTDMQYF. As DNA, the CDR3 is TGCGCCAGCAGCCAAGGACATGACTTCAGCACAGATATGCAGTATTTT.

This chain connects TRBV5-1 to TRBJ1-1; unclear D gene. The CDR3 is 15 amino acids. In germline, CDR1 is SGHRS, CDR2 YFSETQ. V shed 4 bases and J shed 4 bases, with 17 bases lying between them. The DNA for the CDR3 is TGCGCCAGCAGCCCCGGAGGTGGGCCGGGCACTGAAGCTTTCTTT. The encoded protein is CASSPGGGPGTEAFF. The whole variable domain, filled in from reference TRBV5-1 and TRBJ1-1, reads KAGVTQTPRYLIKTRGQQVTLSCSPISGHRSVSWYQQTPGQGLQFLFEYFSETQRNKGNFPGRFSGRQFSNSRSEMNVSTLELGDSALYLCASSPGGGPGTEAFFGQGTRLTVV.

The chain recombines TRBV7-7 with TRBJ2-5, with 9 bases lining up with TRBD1. CDR3 size: 15 residues. With V trimmed by 5 bases and J by 5 bases, 9 bases remained unmatched. Germline-derived CDR1 and CDR2 are SSHAT and FNYEAQ (reference sequence). The CDR3 here is CASSPDRGWSETQYF. The CDR3 DNA follows: TGTGCCAGCAGCCCGGACAGGGGTTGGTCGGAGACCCAGTACTTC.

This clonotype was counted between two and nine times. The chain recombines TRBV5-1 with TRBJ2-7; D possibly corresponds to TRBD2 (5 bases). The germline gives CDR1 SGHRS, CDR2 YFSETQ. V was cut by 1 base and J by 3 bases, with 11 bases left in between. The CDR3 runs 14 residues. The CDR3 sequence is CASSLTGSRYEQYF. CDR3 nucleotide sequence: TGCGCCAGCAGCTTGACGGGGAGCCGCTACGAGCAGTACTTC.

This clonotype was seen only a few times. The CDR3 protein is CSASLARSYEQYF. Here the CDR3 DNA reads TGCAGTGCTAGCTTGGCTCGCTCCTACGAGCAGTACTTC. The V and J genes are TRBV20-1 and TRBJ2-7; unclear D gene. The CDR3 totals 13 residues. V lost 3 bases, J lost 0 bases, and 9 bases lay in between. CDR1 DFQATT and CDR2 SNEGSKA come from the germline V gene (reference sequence).

This clonotype is a singleton in its sample. The rearrangement uses TRBV25-1 and TRBJ2-1; 11 positions agree with TRBD2. The CDR3 has 15 amino acids. Germline values: CDR1 MGHDK, CDR2 SYGVNS. Trimming removed 4 bases from V and 9 bases from J; junction bases left unmatched: 8. CDR3 sequence: CASSGRSGGALEQFF. The CDR3 nucleotides are TGTGCCAGCAGTGGTCGTAGCGGGGGGGCACTTGAGCAGTTCTTC.

The sample holds a few counts of this clonotype. This chain links TRBV9 with TRBJ1-2; D gene unclear. The V and J ends lost 3 bases and 0 bases respectively, with 15 bases between them. CDR1 is SGDLS, CDR2 YYNGEE, per germline. This CDR3 has 16 residues. In nucleotides, the CDR3 is TGTGCCAGCAGCGGTCGGACGGACGTTTCTAACTATGGCTACACCTTC. Protein sequence: CASSGRTDVSNYGYTF.

The chain has TRBV5-1 and TRBJ1-6; D is ambiguous. The germline V gene has CDR1 SGHRS and CDR2 YFSETQ. Trimming pared 6 bases from V and 3 bases from J, leaving 7 bases between. This CDR3 comprises 13 residues. CDR3 bases: TGCGCCAGCACAGATAACTATAATTCACCCCTCCACTTT. It encodes CASTDNYNSPLHF.

This clonotype appeared a few times. The genes are TRBV7-2 and TRBJ2-3; 8 bases fit TRBD2. The CDR3 runs to 15 residues. Germline CDR1 is SGHTA and CDR2 is FQGNSA. J lost 0 bases, V lost 5 bases, and 4 bases had no gene match. CDR3 DNA sequence: TGTGCCAGCAGCCATACTAGCGGAAGCACAGATACGCAGTATTTT. This codes for CASSHTSGSTDTQYF. Looking up the rest from reference TRBV7-2 and TRBJ2-3 gives the full variable domain: GAGVSQSPSNKVTEKGKDVELRCDPISGHTALYWYRQSLGQGLEFLIYFQGNSAPDKSGLPSDRFSAERTGGSVSTLTIQRTQQEDSAVYLCASSHTSGSTDTQYFGPGTRLTVL.

This clonotype was detected a few times. The V call is TRBV20-1, the J call TRBJ2-1; D is unclear. Trimming took 1 base from V and 8 from J, leaving 9 bases between them. The germline gives CDR1 DFQATT, CDR2 SNEGSKA (reference sequence). This CDR3 contains 12 residues. The CDR3: CSARVPPHEQFF. Here the CDR3 DNA reads TGCAGTGCTAGAGTCCCCCCCCATGAGCAGTTCTTC.

The chain recombines TRBV9 with TRBJ2-1; the D gene is possibly TRBD1 (5 bases). Germline V gene data show CDR1 as SGDLS and CDR2 as YYNGEE. Trimming left V 3 bases short and J 9 bases short, with 10 bases between. The CDR3 has 12 amino acids. CDR3 in amino acids: CASSGDSTEQFF. The CDR3 bases are TGTGCCAGCAGCGGCGACAGTACTGAGCAGTTCTTC.

This chain connects TRBV6-6 to TRBJ2-5; D remains unclear. The CDR3 length is 16 residues. V lost 2 bases, J lost 2 bases, and 15 bases lay in between. The V gene's germline CDR1 is MNHNY and CDR2 SVGAGI (reference sequence). CDR3 residues: CASSYGPGATQETQYF. The CDR3 DNA reads as TGTGCCAGCAGTTACGGGCCAGGCGCTACTCAAGAGACCCAGTACTTC.